The 16 T cell receptor beta chains in this list originate from one sample, sequenced in a study of blood T cell repertoires in COVID-19. Data came from immunoSEQ multiplex PCR; TCRdb stores just in-frame clones and leaves some out. The repertoire consists of roughly 400,000 clones, with approximately 86% occurring once and the leading ten covering more than 2%. The sequenced material came from PBMCs or T cells enriched from blood (not recorded which). The receptors here all came from a woman in her thirties or forties with acute COVID-19.

The V gene is TRBV6-2 or TRBV6-3, the J gene TRBJ1-2, with D unclear. This CDR3 region has 12 residues. CDR1 is MNHEY and CDR2 is SVGEGT in the germline V gene. V was clipped by 2 bases and J by 2 bases, with 3 bases between them. The CDR3 DNA reads as TGTGCCAGCAGTTACCTGAACTATGGCTACACCTTC. Amino acid sequence: CASSYLNYGYTF.

Here the CDR3 reads CASSLARGEAFF. The CDR3 nucleotides read TGCGCCAGCAGCTTGGCTAGGGGTGAAGCTTTCTTT. This chain joins TRBV5-1 and TRBJ1-1; tentative D call: TRBD1 (5 bases). This CDR3 has 12 amino acids. Germline V gene sequence: CDR1 SGHRS, CDR2 YFSETQ. Trimming took off 0 bases at V and 7 bases at J, with 7 bases between the two ends.

The chain joins TRBV5-4 to TRBJ2-7, with D perhaps matching TRBD1 (5 bases). This CDR3 spans 15 amino acids. Trimming took off 0 bases at V and 2 bases at J, with 12 bases between the two ends. Germline CDR1 and CDR2: SGHNT and YYREEE (reference sequence). Written as DNA, the CDR3 is TGTGCCAGCAGCTTGGCAGGGTCTAAAGCCTACGAGCAGTACTTC. Its translation: CASSLAGSKAYEQYF.

This rearrangement joins TRBV6-1 to TRBJ1-3; D is perhaps TRBD1 (6 bases). The CDR3 consists of 16 residues. The V end lost 2 bases, the J end lost 2 bases, and 13 bases lay between the germline ends. Germline assignment: CDR1 MNHNS and CDR2 SASEGT. The CDR3 DNA reads as TGTGCCAGCAGTGAAAGCGTAGGGACACCTGGAAACACCATATATTTT. It specifies CASSESVGTPGNTIYF.

The V gene is TRBV18, the J gene TRBJ2-1; the match to TRBD1 covers 9 bases. Germline values: CDR1 KGHSH, CDR2 LQKENI. The V segment lost 3 bases and the J segment 5 bases; nucleotides outside the gene matches: 5. This CDR3 spans 15 amino acids. CDR3 nucleotides: TGTGCCAGCTCACCGCCGGGACAGGGAAACAATGAGCAGTTCTTC. It codes for CASSPPGQGNNEQFF. The entire variable domain, with the rest obtained from reference TRBV18 and TRBJ2-1, is as follows: NAGVMQNPRHLVRRRGQEARLRCSPMKGHSHVYWYRQLPEEGLKFMVYLQKENIIDESGMPKERFSAEFPKEGPSILRIQQVVRGDSAAYFCASSPPGQGNNEQFFGPGTRLTVL.

The chain combines TRBV5-6 with TRBJ2-7; TRBD1 might be the D (6 bases). The germline V gene has CDR1 SGHDT and CDR2 YYEEEE. Trimming took 4 bases from V and 7 from J, leaving 15 bases between them. The CDR3 contains 13 residues. Here the CDR3 DNA reads TGTGCCAGCAGCGCCGGGACAATGGGTGAGCAGTACTTC. It specifies CASSAGTMGEQYF. Together with reference TRBV5-6 and TRBJ2-7, the CDR3 gives the full variable domain: DAGVTQSPTHLIKTRGQQVTLRCSPKSGHDTVSWYQQALGQGPQFIFQYYEEEERQRGNFPDRFSGHQFPNYSSELNVNALLLGDSALYLCASSAGTMGEQYFGPGTRLTVT.

The V call is TRBV6-5, the J call TRBJ1-1; no definite D call. The CDR3 totals 14 residues. V was shortened by 6 bases and J by 3 bases, with 14 bases between the two germline ends. Germline lookup yields CDR1 MNHEY and CDR2 SVGAGI. The CDR3: CASRTPSGDTEAFF. The CDR3 nucleotides are TGTGCCAGCAGAACCCCGTCCGGGGACACTGAAGCTTTCTTT.

There are a few counts of this clone. This rearrangement joins TRBV19 to TRBJ1-2, with a possible D match to TRBD1 (6 bases). V was clipped by 5 bases and J by 8 bases, with 15 bases between them. This CDR3 region has 13 residues. The germline V gene encodes CDR1 LNHDA and CDR2 SQIVND (reference sequence). This chain's CDR3 is CASSETGLEGYTF. The DNA of the CDR3 is TGTGCCAGTAGTGAAACAGGGCTGGAGGGCTACACCTTC.

The chain has TRBV11-3 and TRBJ1-1; D is uncertain. The germline CDR1 and CDR2 sequences are SGHNT and YENEEA. The CDR3 loop spans 14 amino acids. V gave up 5 bases and J gave up 0 bases, with 10 bases separating them. CDR3 DNA: TGTGCCAGCAGCCCAAGCGGGATGAACACTGAAGCTTTCTTT. Amino acids: CASSPSGMNTEAFF.

The chain combines TRBV6-1 with TRBJ1-2; D perhaps matches TRBD1 (6 bases). V gave up 0 bases and J gave up 13 bases, with 18 bases separating them. Germline CDR1 reads MNHNS; CDR2 reads SASEGT. This CDR3 is built from 14 residues. The CDR3 DNA reads TGTGCCAGCAGTGAAGCGGGGGGGACACCCGGGGGCACCTTC. It encodes CASSEAGGTPGGTF.

The V gene is TRBV2, the J gene TRBJ1-6; D is unclear. V lost 4 bases and J 6 bases, leaving 10 bases between the germline ends. Germline V CDR1 and CDR2: SNHLY, FYNNEI. The CDR3 is 14 amino acids. CDR3 residues: CASSGHNLNSPLHF. CDR3 coding DNA: TGTGCCAGCAGTGGGCACAACCTTAATTCACCCCTCCACTTT.

The chain employs TRBV5-5 and TRBJ2-3; 7 bases match TRBD1. This CDR3 has 14 residues. J lost 6 bases, V lost 4 bases, and 8 bases had no gene match. Germline V gives CDR1 SGHKS, CDR2 YYEKEE (reference sequence). The chain's CDR3 is CASSRGQWGDTQYF. Here the CDR3 DNA reads TGTGCCAGCAGCCGGGGACAGTGGGGTGATACGCAGTATTTT.

The chain recombines TRBV5-1 with TRBJ2-7; D is unclear. V was cut by 0 bases and J by 6 bases, with 10 bases left in between. The germline gives CDR1 SGHRS, CDR2 YFSETQ. This CDR3 has 13 residues. CDR3 sequence: CASSLVVVGEQYF. The CDR3 DNA follows: TGCGCCAGCAGCTTGGTTGTTGTCGGCGAGCAGTACTTC.

The gene calls are TRBV15 and TRBJ1-3; 8 positions agree with TRBD1. The CDR3 contains 16 residues. V shed 3 bases, J shed 3 bases, and the junction held 7 bases outside the gene matches. Germline CDR1 LNHNV, CDR2 YYDKDF (reference sequence). The CDR3 coding sequence is TGTGCCACCAGCAGGCAGGGGGCGTCTAGTGGAAACACCATATATTTT. Amino acid sequence: CATSRQGASSGNTIYF. The whole variable domain, filled in from reference TRBV15 and TRBJ1-3, reads DAMVIQNPRYQVTQFGKPVTLSCSQTLNHNVMYWYQQKSSQAPKLLFHYYDKDFNNEADTPDNFQSRRPNTSFCFLDIRSPGLGDTAMYLCATSRQGASSGNTIYFGEGSWLTVV.

The chain is built from TRBV18 and TRBJ1-2, with no clear D. In germline, CDR1 is KGHSH, CDR2 LQKENI. CDR3 length: 14 amino acids. V was shortened by 0 bases and J by 4 bases, with 9 bases between the two germline ends. CDR3 in DNA: TGTGCCAGCTCACCACCATCAGAGGGCTATGGCTACACCTTC. The encoded protein is CASSPPSEGYGYTF.

V usage is TRBV5-1 and J usage is TRBJ2-7; D uncertain. Between the trimmed V and J ends, which lost 0 bases and 7 bases, there was a span of 20 bases. CDR1 and CDR2 (germline): SGHRS, YFSETQ. This CDR3 comprises 16 residues. In nucleotides, the CDR3 is TGCGCCAGCAGCTTGGCCACACCCTCCAGGCTTGGGGAGCAGTACTTC. This codes for CASSLATPSRLGEQYF.